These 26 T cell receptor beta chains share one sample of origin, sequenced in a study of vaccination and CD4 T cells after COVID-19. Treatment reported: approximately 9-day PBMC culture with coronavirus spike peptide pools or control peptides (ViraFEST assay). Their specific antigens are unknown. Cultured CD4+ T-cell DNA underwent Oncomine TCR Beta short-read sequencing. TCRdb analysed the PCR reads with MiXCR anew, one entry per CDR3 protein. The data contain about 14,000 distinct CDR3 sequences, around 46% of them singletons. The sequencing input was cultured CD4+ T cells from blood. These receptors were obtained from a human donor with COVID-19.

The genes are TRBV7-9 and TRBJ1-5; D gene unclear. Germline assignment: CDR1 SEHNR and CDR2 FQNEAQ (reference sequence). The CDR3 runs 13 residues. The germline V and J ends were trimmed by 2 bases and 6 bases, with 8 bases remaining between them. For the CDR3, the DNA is TGTGCCAGCAGCTTAATGGTGGGTCAGCCCCAGCATTTT. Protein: CASSLMVGQPQHF. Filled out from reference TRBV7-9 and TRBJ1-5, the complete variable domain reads DTGVSQNPRHKITKRGQNVTFRCDPISEHNRLYWYRQTLGQGPEFLTYFQNEAQLEKSRLLSDRFSAERPKGSFSTLEIQRTEQGDSAMYLCASSLMVGQPQHFGDGTRLSIL.

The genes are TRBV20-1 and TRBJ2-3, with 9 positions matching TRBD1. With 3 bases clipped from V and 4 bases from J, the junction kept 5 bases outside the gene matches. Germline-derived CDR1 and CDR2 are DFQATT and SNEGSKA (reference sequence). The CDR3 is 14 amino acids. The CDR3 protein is CSASGDRVADTQYF. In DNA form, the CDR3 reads TGCAGTGCTAGTGGGGACAGGGTGGCAGATACGCAGTATTTT.

This CDR3 is CASSLLGGNVHPTEAFF. Here the CDR3 DNA reads TGTGCCAGCAGCTTACTTGGCGGGAATGTGCATCCCACTGAAGCTTTCTTT. V and J are TRBV7-2 and TRBJ1-1; D is uncertain. This CDR3 is 17 amino acids long. Germline V CDR1 and CDR2: SGHTA, FQGNSA. V dropped 2 bases and J dropped 4 bases, with 20 bases sitting between them.

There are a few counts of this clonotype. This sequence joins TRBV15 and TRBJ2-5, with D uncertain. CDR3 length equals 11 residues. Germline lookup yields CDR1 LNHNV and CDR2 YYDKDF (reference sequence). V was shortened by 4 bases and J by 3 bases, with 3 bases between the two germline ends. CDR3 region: CATSTEETQYF. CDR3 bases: TGTGCCACCAGCACAGAAGAGACCCAGTACTTC.

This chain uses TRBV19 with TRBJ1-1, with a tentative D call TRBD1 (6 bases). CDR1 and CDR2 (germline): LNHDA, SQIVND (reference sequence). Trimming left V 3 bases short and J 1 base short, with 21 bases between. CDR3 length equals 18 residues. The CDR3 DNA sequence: TGTGCCAGTAGTATGGGAATACGACAGGCAGGATGGAACACTGAAGCTTTCTTT. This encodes CASSMGIRQAGWNTEAFF.

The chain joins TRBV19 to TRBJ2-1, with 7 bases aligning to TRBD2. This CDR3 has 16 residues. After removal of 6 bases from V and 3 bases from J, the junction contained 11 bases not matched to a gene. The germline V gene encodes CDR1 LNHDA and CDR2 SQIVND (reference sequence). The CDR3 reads CASRVVAGDLYNEQFF. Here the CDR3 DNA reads TGTGCCAGTAGGGTGGTCGCGGGAGACCTCTACAATGAGCAGTTCTTC.

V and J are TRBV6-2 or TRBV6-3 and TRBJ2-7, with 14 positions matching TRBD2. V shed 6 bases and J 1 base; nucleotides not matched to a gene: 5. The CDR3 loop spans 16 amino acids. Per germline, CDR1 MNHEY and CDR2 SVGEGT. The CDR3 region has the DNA TGTGCCAGCAGAAACGGACTAGCGGGGGGATCCTACGAGCAGTACTTC. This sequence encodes CASRNGLAGGSYEQYF.

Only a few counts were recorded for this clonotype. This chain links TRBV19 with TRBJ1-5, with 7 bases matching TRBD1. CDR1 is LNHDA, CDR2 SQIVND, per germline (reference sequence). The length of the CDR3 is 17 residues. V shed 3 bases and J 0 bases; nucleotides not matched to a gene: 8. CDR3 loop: CASSIWQGDNSNQPQHF. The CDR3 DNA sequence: TGTGCCAGTAGTATTTGGCAGGGGGATAATAGCAATCAGCCCCAGCATTTT.

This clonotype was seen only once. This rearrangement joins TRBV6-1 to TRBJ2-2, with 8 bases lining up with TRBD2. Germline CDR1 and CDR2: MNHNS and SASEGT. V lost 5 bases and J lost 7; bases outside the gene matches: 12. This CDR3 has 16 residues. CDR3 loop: CASSKTGGVLNGELFF. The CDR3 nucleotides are TGTGCCAGCAGTAAAACCGGGGGGGTATTAAACGGGGAGCTGTTTTTT.

The CDR3 DNA reads TGTGCCAGCAGCTTAGGGGCCTCGGAAAAACTGTTTTTT. Encoded protein: CASSLGASEKLFF. The rearrangement links TRBV7-8 to TRBJ1-4; D is undetermined. This CDR3 comprises 13 residues. Germline CDR1 reads SGHVS; CDR2 reads FQNEAQ. V lost 1 base, J lost 8 bases, and 8 bases lay in between.

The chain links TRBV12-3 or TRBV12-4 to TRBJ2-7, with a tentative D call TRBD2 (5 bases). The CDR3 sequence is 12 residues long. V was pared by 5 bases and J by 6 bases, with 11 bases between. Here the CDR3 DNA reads TGTGCCAGCAGTCAGACTCGGGGCGAGCAGTACTTC. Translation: CASSQTRGEQYF.

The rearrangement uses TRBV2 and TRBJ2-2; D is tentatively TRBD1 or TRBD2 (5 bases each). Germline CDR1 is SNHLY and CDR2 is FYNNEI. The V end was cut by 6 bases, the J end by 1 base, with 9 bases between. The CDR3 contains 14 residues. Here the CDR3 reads CASRGEQNTGELFF. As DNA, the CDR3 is TGTGCCAGCAGGGGGGAACAGAACACCGGGGAGCTGTTTTTT.

The CDR3 reads CASSQGLGQGMHSPLHF. The CDR3 DNA is TGCGCCAGCAGCCAAGGTCTGGGGCAGGGGATGCACTCACCCCTCCACTTT. The gene calls are TRBV4-1 and TRBJ1-6; a weak D match, TRBD1 (6 bases). V lost 1 base to trimming and J lost 10 bases, with 20 bases between them. This CDR3 is 17 amino acids long. Germline V CDR1 and CDR2: MGHRA, YSYEKL.

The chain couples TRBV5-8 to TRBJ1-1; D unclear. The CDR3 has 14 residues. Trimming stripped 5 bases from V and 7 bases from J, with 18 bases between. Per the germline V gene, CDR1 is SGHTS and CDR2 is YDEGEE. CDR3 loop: CASRARRGTDEAFF. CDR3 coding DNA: TGTGCCAGCAGAGCGCGCCGGGGAACAGATGAAGCTTTCTTT.

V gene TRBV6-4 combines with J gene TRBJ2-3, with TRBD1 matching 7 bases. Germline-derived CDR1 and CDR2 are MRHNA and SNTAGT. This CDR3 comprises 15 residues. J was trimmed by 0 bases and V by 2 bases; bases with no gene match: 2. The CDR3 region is CASSDTGQSTDTQYF. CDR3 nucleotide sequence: TGTGCCAGCAGTGACACGGGACAGAGCACAGATACGCAGTATTTT.

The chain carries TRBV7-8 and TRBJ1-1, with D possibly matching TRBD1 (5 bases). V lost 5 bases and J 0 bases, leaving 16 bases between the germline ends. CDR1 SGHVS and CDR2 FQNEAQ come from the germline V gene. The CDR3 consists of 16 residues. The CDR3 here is CASSPTRGGLNTEAFF. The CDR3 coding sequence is TGTGCCAGCAGCCCCACGAGGGGAGGGTTGAACACTGAAGCTTTCTTT.

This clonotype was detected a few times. The CDR3 DNA sequence: TGTGCCATCAGGGAGGGGAACACTGAAGCTTTCTTT. Amino acid sequence: CAIREGNTEAFF. V usage is TRBV10-3 and J usage is TRBJ1-1; D uncertain. Per germline, CDR1 ENHRY and CDR2 SYGVKD. This CDR3 is built from 12 residues. V gave up 6 bases and J gave up 1 base, with 6 bases separating them.

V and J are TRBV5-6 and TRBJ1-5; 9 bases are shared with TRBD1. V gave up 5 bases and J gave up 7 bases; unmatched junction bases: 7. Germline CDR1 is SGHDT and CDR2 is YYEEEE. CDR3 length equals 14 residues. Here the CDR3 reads CASRNRGLNQPQHF. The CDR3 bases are TGTGCCAGCAGGAACAGGGGGCTTAACCAGCCCCAGCATTTT.

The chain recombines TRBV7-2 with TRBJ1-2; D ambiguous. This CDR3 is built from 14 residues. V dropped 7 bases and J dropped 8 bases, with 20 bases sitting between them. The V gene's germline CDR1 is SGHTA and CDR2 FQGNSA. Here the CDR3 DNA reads TGTGCCAGCACCCTTAGTAGGGTTCCTGGGGGCTACACCTTC. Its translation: CASTLSRVPGGYTF.

CDR3 bases: TGCAGTGCAGCAGGACAGTTCCGGCTTAGCAATCAGCCCCAGCATTTT. Amino acid sequence: CSAAGQFRLSNQPQHF. V gene TRBV20-1 combines with J gene TRBJ1-5, with TRBD1 as a possible D gene (6 bases). CDR3 length: 16 amino acids. Trimming left V 6 bases short and J 0 bases short, with 18 bases between. The germline CDR1 and CDR2 sequences are DFQATT and SNEGSKA (reference sequence).

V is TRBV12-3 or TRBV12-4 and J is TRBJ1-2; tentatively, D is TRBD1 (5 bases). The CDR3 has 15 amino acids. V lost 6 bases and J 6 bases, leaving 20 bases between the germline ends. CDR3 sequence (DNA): TGTGCCAGCAGAATGGACCGCCCGGGGGGACATGGCTACACCTTC. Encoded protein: CASRMDRPGGHGYTF.

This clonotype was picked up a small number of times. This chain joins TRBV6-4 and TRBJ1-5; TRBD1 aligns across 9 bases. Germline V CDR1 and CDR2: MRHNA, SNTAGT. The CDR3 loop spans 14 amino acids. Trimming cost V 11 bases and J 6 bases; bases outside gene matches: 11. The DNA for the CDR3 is TGTGCCGGGCGACGGGACAGGGTGGGTCAGCCCCAGCATTTT. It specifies CAGRRDRVGQPQHF.

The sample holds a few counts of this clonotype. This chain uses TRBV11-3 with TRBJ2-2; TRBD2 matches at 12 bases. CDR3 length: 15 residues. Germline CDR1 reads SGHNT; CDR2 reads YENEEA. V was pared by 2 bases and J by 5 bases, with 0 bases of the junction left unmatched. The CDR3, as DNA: TGTGCCAGCAGCTTACTAGCGGGGGGGACCGGGGAGCTGTTTTTT. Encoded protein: CASSLLAGGTGELFF.

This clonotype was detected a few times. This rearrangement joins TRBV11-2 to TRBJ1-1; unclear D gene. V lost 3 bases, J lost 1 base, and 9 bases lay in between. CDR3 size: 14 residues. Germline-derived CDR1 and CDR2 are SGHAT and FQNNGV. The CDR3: CASSLGSQNTEAFF. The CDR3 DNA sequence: TGTGCCAGCAGCTTGGGCAGTCAGAACACTGAAGCTTTCTTT.

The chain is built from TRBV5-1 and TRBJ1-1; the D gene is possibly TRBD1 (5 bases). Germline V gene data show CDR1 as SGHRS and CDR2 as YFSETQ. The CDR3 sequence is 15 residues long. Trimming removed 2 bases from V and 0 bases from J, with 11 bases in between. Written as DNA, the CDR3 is TGCGCCAGCAGCTTCCAGGGTGGTATGAACACTGAAGCTTTCTTT. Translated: CASSFQGGMNTEAFF.

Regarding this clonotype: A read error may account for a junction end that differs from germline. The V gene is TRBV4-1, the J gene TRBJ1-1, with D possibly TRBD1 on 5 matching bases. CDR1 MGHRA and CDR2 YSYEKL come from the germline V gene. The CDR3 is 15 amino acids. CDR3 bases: TGCGCCAGCAGCCCAATAGGGGCCTGGCGACGTTTCGCTTTCTTC. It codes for CASSPIGAWRRFAFF.